Below are 10 T cell receptor beta chains sequenced from a single sample in a study of cytomegalovirus exposure and HLA in healthy donors. PCR amplification relied on 60 Vbeta primers (plus 13 Jbeta primers). This table comes from immunoSEQ multiplex PCR, and its TCRdb copy is limited to in-frame clones, with some not included. This sample yields 150,000 to 200,000 clones, of which 70% to 90% are seen a single time; about 2.3% belongs to the top ten. The sample consisted of PBMCs. Receptors were obtained from a woman aged 30 to 39 in good health and CMV-seronegative.

This rearrangement joins TRBV29-1 to TRBJ2-2, with TRBD1 identical over 8 bases. The ends lost 6 bases at V and 3 bases at J; junction bases unmatched: 6. The CDR3 contains 14 residues. Per the germline V gene, CDR1 is SQVTM and CDR2 is ANQGSEA. CDR3 nucleotides: TGCAGCGTCCGGACAGGGTCGGACACCGGGGAGCTGTTTTTT. Translating it yields CSVRTGSDTGELFF.

This clone came up a few times. CDR3 amino acids: CASSYTGGGNQPQHF. CDR3 bases: TGTGCCAGCAGTTATACAGGGGGCGGCAATCAGCCCCAGCATTTT. V gene TRBV2 combines with J gene TRBJ1-5; 9 bases are shared with TRBD1. This CDR3 spans 15 amino acids. The V gene's germline CDR1 is SNHLY and CDR2 FYNNEI. Unmatched junction bases numbered 4, after V lost 5 bases and J lost 2 bases.

The rearrangement joins TRBV27 to TRBJ2-2; TRBD2 matches at 7 bases. This CDR3 has 16 residues. From germline, CDR1 is MNHEY and CDR2 SMNVEV (reference sequence). The trim removed 3 bases at V and 0 bases at J, leaving 4 bases unmatched. CDR3 amino acids: CASSLGLAANTGELFF. CDR3 DNA sequence: TGTGCCAGCAGTTTGGGGCTAGCGGCGAACACCGGGGAGCTGTTTTTT.

The chain uses TRBV27 and TRBJ2-5; TRBD1 matches 9 bases. The CDR3 is 15 amino acids. Per the germline V gene, CDR1 is MNHEY and CDR2 is SMNVEV (reference sequence). V was clipped by 6 bases and J by 6 bases; unmatched bases: 11. In DNA, the CDR3 is TGTGCCAGCAGCCGAGGGGACAGGGTGAGAAAGACCCAGTACTTC. Amino acid sequence: CASSRGDRVRKTQYF.

This rearrangement joins TRBV4-2 to TRBJ2-1; TRBD1 aligns across 7 bases. The CDR3 has 15 residues. Germline loops: CDR1 LGHNA, CDR2 YNFKEQ. Trimming removed 4 bases from V and 6 bases from J; junction bases left unmatched: 9. The CDR3, as DNA: TGTGCCAGCAGCCGACAGGGAGAGGGCTTCAATGAGCAGTTCTTC. It translates to CASSRQGEGFNEQFF.

This sequence joins TRBV7-8 and TRBJ2-1; 12 nucleotides match TRBD2. CDR1 and CDR2 (germline): SGHVS, FQNEAQ. V trimming: 6 bases; J trimming: 5 bases; junction bases outside the gene matches: 5. The CDR3 length is 15 residues. This chain's CDR3 is CASSRRTSGNNEQFF. As DNA, the CDR3 is TGTGCCAGCAGTCGACGGACTAGCGGGAACAATGAGCAGTTCTTC. Looking up the rest from reference TRBV7-8 and TRBJ2-1 gives the full variable domain: GAGVSQSPRYKVAKRGQDVALRCDPISGHVSLFWYQQALGQGPEFLTYFQNEAQLDKSGLPSDRFFAERPEGSVSTLKIQRTQQEDSAVYLCASSRRTSGNNEQFFGPGTRLTVL.

The chain uses TRBV21-1 and TRBJ2-7; the table's D call of TRBD2 was not tested on the DNA. TRBV21-1 is tagged as a pseudogene. The CDR3 is 16 amino acids. The CDR3 nucleotides read TGTGCCAGCAGCAAGCCCGGACTAGCGGGAGGCTACGAGCAGTACTTC. This encodes CASSKPGLAGGYEQYF.

The chain has TRBV28 and TRBJ2-3; 9 nucleotides align to TRBD1. The CDR3 spans 20 residues. The V segment lost 10 bases and the J segment 1 base; nucleotides outside the gene matches: 24. Germline loops: CDR1 MDHEN, CDR2 SYDVKM. The CDR3 loop is CATNSGFQDHRQGGTDTQYF. CDR3 nucleotide sequence: TGTGCCACCAACTCAGGTTTCCAAGATCATCGACAGGGGGGCACAGATACGCAGTATTTT.

This clone was recorded a few times. V usage is TRBV15 and J usage is TRBJ1-6; D gene ambiguous. V was cut by 0 bases and J by 10 bases, with 13 bases left in between. The CDR3 is 15 amino acids. Germline V gene lookup returns CDR1 LNHNV and CDR2 YYDKDF (reference sequence). CDR3 coding DNA: TGTGCCACCAGCAGAGACCCCCCAGCGGTGTCACCCCTCCACTTT. This codes for CATSRDPPAVSPLHF.

The V call is TRBV28, the J call TRBJ2-7; possibly TRBD1 for D (5 bases). Germline V gene sequence: CDR1 MDHEN, CDR2 SYDVKM. CDR3 length: 14 residues. The V gene lost 8 bases and the J gene lost 1 base, with 15 bases spanning the gap. CDR3: CASDRRLPSYEQYF. CDR3 in DNA: TGTGCCAGCGACAGACGGCTACCTTCCTACGAGCAGTACTTC.